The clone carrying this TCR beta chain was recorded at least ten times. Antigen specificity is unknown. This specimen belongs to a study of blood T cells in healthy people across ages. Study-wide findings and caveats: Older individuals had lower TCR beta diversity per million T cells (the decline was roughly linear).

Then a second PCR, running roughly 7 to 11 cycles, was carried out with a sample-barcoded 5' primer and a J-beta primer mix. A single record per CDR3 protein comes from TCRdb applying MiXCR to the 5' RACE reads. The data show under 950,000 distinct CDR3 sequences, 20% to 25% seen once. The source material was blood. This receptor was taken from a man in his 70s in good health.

The CDR3 sequence is CASRPGQGTEAFF. In nucleotides, the CDR3 is TGCGCCAGCAGACCCGGACAGGGCACTGAAGCTTTCTTT. The rearrangement uses TRBV5-1 and TRBJ1-1, with 8 bases that match TRBD1. Germline V gene data show CDR1 as SGHRS and CDR2 as YFSETQ. The length of the CDR3 is 13 residues. With V trimmed by 5 bases and J by 4 bases, 4 bases remained unmatched.